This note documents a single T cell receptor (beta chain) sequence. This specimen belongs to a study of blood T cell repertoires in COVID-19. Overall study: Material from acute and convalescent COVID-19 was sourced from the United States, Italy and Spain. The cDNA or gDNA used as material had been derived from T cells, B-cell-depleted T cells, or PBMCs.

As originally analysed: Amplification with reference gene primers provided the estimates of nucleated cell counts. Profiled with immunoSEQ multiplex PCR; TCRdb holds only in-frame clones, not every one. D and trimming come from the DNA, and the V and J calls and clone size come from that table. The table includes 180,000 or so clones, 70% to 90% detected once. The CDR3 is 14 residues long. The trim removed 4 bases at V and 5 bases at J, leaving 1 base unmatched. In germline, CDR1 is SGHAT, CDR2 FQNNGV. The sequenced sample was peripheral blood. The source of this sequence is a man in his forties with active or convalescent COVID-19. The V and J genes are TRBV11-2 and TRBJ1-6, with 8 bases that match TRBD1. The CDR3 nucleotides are TGTGCCAGCAGCTACAGGGGGAATAATTCACCCCTCCACTTT. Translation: CASSYRGNNSPLHF.